Listed here are 10 T cell receptor beta chains from one sample, sequenced in a study of blood T cells in healthy people across ages. Through a sample-barcoded 5' primer and a J-beta primer mix, a second PCR was run for 7 to 11 cycles. TCRdb ran MiXCR on the 5' RACE reads and lists one entry per CDR3 protein. The sample includes roughly 1.6 million distinct CDR3 sequences, almost 35% of them seen just once. Material: blood. These receptors came from a woman aged 25-40 years in good health.

The chain joins TRBV12-3 or TRBV12-4 to TRBJ2-3; tentatively, D is TRBD2 (7 bases). CDR3 length: 16 residues. Trimming left V 3 bases short and J 6 bases short, with 19 bases between. This CDR3 reads CASSFGGGRSLDTQYF. CDR3 nucleotide sequence: TGTGCCAGCAGTTTTGGGGGGGGGCGTTCTCTGGATACGCAGTATTTT.

This clonotype was recorded a few times. The chain is built from TRBV2 and TRBJ1-4; no reliable D call. The CDR3 loop spans 11 amino acids. CDR1 SNHLY and CDR2 FYNNEI come from the germline V gene. The ends were cut back, 3 bases at V and 7 bases at J, with 3 bases in the middle. The CDR3 DNA is TGTGCCAGCAGTGAGAGTGAAAAACTGTTTTTT. Translated, it gives CASSESEKLFF.

This chain links TRBV20-1 with TRBJ1-2, with 8 bases matching TRBD1. The CDR3 spans 17 residues. Germline assignment: CDR1 DFQATT and CDR2 SNEGSKA (reference sequence). J gave up 4 bases and V 5 bases, and 18 bases lay outside the gene matches. As DNA, the CDR3 is TGCAGTGCTCGCCCTATCGGACAGGGTTTACCAGGCTATGGCTACACCTTC. Its protein product is CSARPIGQGLPGYGYTF.

This clonotype was seen once. The chain employs TRBV11-3 and TRBJ2-5; 12 bases agree with TRBD2. Germline CDR1 SGHNT, CDR2 YENEEA. This CDR3 spans 17 amino acids. J was trimmed by 3 bases and V by 1 base; bases with no gene match: 6. DNA for the CDR3: TGTGCCAGCAGCTTAGGGGAACTAGCGGGAGGTGAAGAGACCCAGTACTTC. It is translated as CASSLGELAGGEETQYF.

This chain uses TRBV9 with TRBJ2-7; D possibly corresponds to TRBD1 (6 bases). The J call may be in error: the DNA end matches TRBJ2-5 better. Germline CDR1 is SGDLS and CDR2 is YYNGEE. This CDR3 is built from 14 residues. The CDR3 nucleotides read TGTGCCAGCAGCCCCAGGACAGTTGAAGAGACCCAGTACTTC. Its protein is CASSPRTVEETQYF.

This chain joins TRBV12-3 or TRBV12-4 and TRBJ1-2, with TRBD1 matching 12 bases. With V trimmed by 6 bases and J by 4 bases, 6 bases remained unmatched. The CDR3 totals 15 residues. CDR3 region: CASSQGQGAGYGYTF. CDR3 in DNA: TGTGCCAGCAGCCAGGGACAGGGGGCTGGCTATGGCTACACCTTC.

In this sample, this clonotype turned up a few times. This chain uses TRBV20-1 with TRBJ2-7; 15 nucleotides line up with TRBD2. This CDR3 is built from 19 residues. Germline V lookup: CDR1 DFQATT, CDR2 SNEGSKA (reference sequence). J gave up 4 bases and V 5 bases, and 18 bases lay outside the gene matches. CDR3 in amino acids: CSAAVEPGLAGGTGYEQYF. DNA for the CDR3: TGCAGTGCTGCAGTAGAACCGGGACTAGCGGGAGGAACTGGGTACGAGCAGTACTTC.

The chain has TRBV2 and TRBJ2-3, with D maybe TRBD2 (5 bases). Germline V lookup: CDR1 SNHLY, CDR2 FYNNEI. V lost 2 bases and J lost 2, with 14 bases in between. This CDR3 is 16 amino acids long. CDR3 region: CASSESRTVITDTQYF. The CDR3 nucleotides read TGTGCCAGCAGTGAAAGTCGGACTGTTATCACAGATACGCAGTATTTT.

CDR3 amino acids: CASSSTGQGNTGELFF. DNA of the CDR3: TGTGCCAGTAGTAGCACGGGACAGGGGAACACCGGGGAGCTGTTTTTT. The J gene is TRBJ2-2, the V gene TRBV19; 9 nucleotides match TRBD1. Per the germline V gene, CDR1 is LNHDA and CDR2 is SQIVND (reference sequence). Germline trimming cut 4 bases from V and 1 base from J; bases unmatched to any gene: 4. The CDR3 has 16 amino acids. Drawing the rest from reference TRBV19 and TRBJ2-2, the complete variable domain is DGGITQSPKYLFRKEGQNVTLSCEQNLNHDAMYWYRQDPGQGLRLIYYSQIVNDFQKGDIAEGYSVSREKKESFPLTVTSAQKNPTAFYLCASSSTGQGNTGELFFGEGSRLTVL.

A few counts support this clonotype. This chain connects TRBV9 to TRBJ2-1; the match to TRBD2 covers 8 bases. Germline trimming cut 4 bases from V and 0 bases from J; bases unmatched to any gene: 12. CDR1 and CDR2 from the germline V gene are SGDLS and YYNGEE. There are 18 residues in the CDR3. This CDR3 is CASSYYPSGRNSYNEQFF. The CDR3 nucleotides are TGTGCCAGCAGCTACTACCCTAGCGGGCGGAACTCCTACAATGAGCAGTTCTTC.